This entry is about one T cell receptor beta chain. The sample originates from a study of tumor-infiltrating lymphocytes in primary liver carcinoma. This CDR3 contains 15 residues. Germline assignment: CDR1 MGHRA and CDR2 YSYEKL. V shed 1 base and J 5 bases; nucleotides not matched to a gene: 5. TCR beta cDNA was made from 400 to 500 ng total RNA with a constant-region primer. Library construction for TCR beta comprised three nested multiplex PCR rounds performed with slightly modified ARM-PCR. Primers for the first two PCR rounds were TRBV1-TRBV30 forward primers and a C-beta reverse primer (approximately 10 cycles per round). TCRdb redid the calling of the multiplex PCR reads with MiXCR, one entry per CDR3 protein. This sample has approximately 330,000 distinct CDR3 sequences, with 65% found just once. The authors took blood RNA from unsorted whole blood and also extracted germline DNA.

The clonotype was recovered from a man between 35 and 55 years old with primary liver carcinoma and hepatitis B virus infection. The sequencing input was peripheral blood. The V call is TRBV4-1, the J call TRBJ1-2, with TRBD1 identical over 9 bases. The CDR3: CASSQGMDRGYGYTF. The CDR3 DNA is TGCGCCAGCAGCCAAGGAATGGACAGGGGTTATGGCTACACCTTC.